Sequencing of this T cell receptor (beta chain) was carried out in a study of blood T cell repertoires in COVID-19. Background on the study: In each case, the material was cDNA or gDNA derived from T cells, B-cell-depleted T cells, or PBMCs.

Per the authors' pipeline: By means of reference gene primer amplification, nucleated cell counts were estimated. TCRdb keeps only in-frame clones here, not all; method: immunoSEQ multiplex PCR. V and J calls plus clone size are reproduced from that table; the DNA served to infer D and trimming. In the table there are about 200,000 clones, almost 90% of which are singletons. This clonotype was obtained from a man younger than 35 with active or convalescent COVID-19. What was sequenced was peripheral blood.

The CDR3 region is CASSPEGSSYEQYF. As DNA, the CDR3 is TGTGCCAGCTCACCGGAGGGGAGCTCCTACGAGCAGTACTTC. This chain links TRBV18 with TRBJ2-7, with D possibly TRBD2 on 6 matching bases. Germline CDR1 and CDR2: KGHSH and LQKENI. The V end lost 3 bases, the J end lost 0 bases, and 9 bases lay between the germline ends. The CDR3 sequence is 14 residues long.